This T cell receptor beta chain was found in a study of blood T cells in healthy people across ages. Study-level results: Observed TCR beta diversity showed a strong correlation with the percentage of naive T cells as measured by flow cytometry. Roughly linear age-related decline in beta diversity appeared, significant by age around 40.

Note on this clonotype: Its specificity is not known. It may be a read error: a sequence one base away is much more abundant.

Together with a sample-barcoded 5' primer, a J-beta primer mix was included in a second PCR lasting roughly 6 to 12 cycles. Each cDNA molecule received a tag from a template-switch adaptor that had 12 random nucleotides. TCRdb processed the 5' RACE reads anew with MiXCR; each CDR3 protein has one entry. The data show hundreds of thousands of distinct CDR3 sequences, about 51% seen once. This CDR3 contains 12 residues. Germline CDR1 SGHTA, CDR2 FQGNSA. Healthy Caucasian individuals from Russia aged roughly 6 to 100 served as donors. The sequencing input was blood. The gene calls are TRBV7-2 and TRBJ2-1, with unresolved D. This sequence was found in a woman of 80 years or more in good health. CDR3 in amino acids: CACSWGYNEQFF. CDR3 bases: TGTGCCTGCAGCTGGGGTTACAATGAGCAGTTCTTC.